The sequence of this TCR beta chain was determined in a study of human T cells and chemical hapten exposure. Study information: The sensitizing agent was 2% DPC, placed on 2 cm by 2 cm of upper inner arm skin. Study results and caveats: The number of TCRs above 1 in 1000 frequency did not change after DPC sensitization. Expanded TCRs produced significantly more large CDR3 similarity clusters than controls did.

Concerning this clonotype: Its antigen remains unidentified.

The length of the CDR3 is 14 residues. The V segment lost 8 bases and the J segment 5 bases; nucleotides outside the gene matches: 12. CDR1 MNHEY and CDR2 SVGEGT come from the germline V gene. TCRdb recomputed calls from the RACE reads with MiXCR, one row per CDR3 protein. The sample has 85,000 to 90,000 distinct CDR3 sequences, around 10% seen once. Noted time point: pre-sensitization, week 0. Sample treatment: therapeutic diphenylcyclopropenone sensitization with weekly scalp DPC. Each patch-test visit's blood sample preceded patch application. Specimen: whole blood, collected in connection with sensitization to the hapten diphenylcyclopropenone (DPC). This sequence originates from a woman aged 35 to 49 with alopecia areata. Some clones in this sample may be carry-over from other donors' samples. The genes are TRBV6-2 or TRBV6-3 and TRBJ2-7, with 7 bases matching TRBD1. CDR3 sequence: CASSPGQPFHEQYF. Here the CDR3 DNA reads TGTGCCAGCTCTCCGGGACAGCCATTCCACGAGCAGTACTTC.